These 23 T cell receptor beta chains originate from one sample sequenced in a study of blood T cell repertoires in COVID-19. Data came from immunoSEQ multiplex PCR; TCRdb stores just in-frame clones and leaves some out. The sample yields about 170,000 clones, roughly 80% seen once. Sequenced sample: peripheral blood. The receptors shown here come from a man between 70 and 80 years old with active or convalescent COVID-19.

The chain couples TRBV7-2 to TRBJ1-4; no clear D. The CDR3 consists of 15 residues. With 1 base removed from V and 6 bases from J, the gap between germline ends came to 12 bases. Germline loops: CDR1 SGHTA, CDR2 FQGNSA. The CDR3: CASSLVRSSYEKLFF. The CDR3 nucleotides are TGTGCCAGCAGCTTAGTGAGGTCAAGTTATGAAAAACTGTTTTTT.

V usage is TRBV27 and J usage is TRBJ2-7; D call uncertain. Trimming removed 1 base from V and 4 bases from J, with 8 bases in between. This CDR3 region has 13 residues. CDR1 and CDR2 (germline): MNHEY, SMNVEV (reference sequence). CDR3 sequence reads: CASSLFIGYEQYF. CDR3 DNA sequence: TGTGCCAGCAGTTTATTTATCGGGTACGAGCAGTACTTC.

The genes are TRBV11-2 and TRBJ1-4; the match to TRBD1 covers 10 bases. The junction had 10 bases not matched to a gene; V was cut back by 5 bases and J by 4 bases. This CDR3 has 17 residues. Looked up from germline, CDR1 is SGHAT and CDR2 is FQNNGV. The CDR3 protein is CASSARDRGWGNEKLFF. CDR3 in DNA: TGTGCCAGCAGCGCTCGGGACAGGGGTTGGGGTAATGAAAAACTGTTTTTT.

This chain connects TRBV19 to TRBJ2-4; 9 nucleotides align to TRBD1. The CDR3 sequence is 13 residues long. Germline CDR1 is LNHDA and CDR2 is SQIVND (reference sequence). Germline trimming cut 5 bases from V and 6 bases from J; bases unmatched to any gene: 2. The CDR3 spells CASSLDRGNIQYF. The CDR3 bases are TGTGCCAGTAGTTTGGACAGGGGAAACATTCAGTACTTC.

The chain recombines TRBV6-5 with TRBJ1-1, with D possibly matching TRBD1 (5 bases). Germline values: CDR1 MNHEY, CDR2 SVGAGI. Trimming left V 4 bases short and J 6 bases short, with 15 bases between. The CDR3 has 14 residues. The CDR3 bases are TGTGCCAGCAGTTTAGGACAAGTCATCGCTGAAGCTTTCTTT. Protein sequence: CASSLGQVIAEAFF.

The chain combines TRBV4-1 with TRBJ2-5; TRBD2 agrees at 11 bases. The germline V gene has CDR1 MGHRA and CDR2 YSYEKL. The CDR3 is made up of 18 amino acids. Germline trimming cut 0 bases from V and 1 base from J; bases unmatched to any gene: 7. CDR3 sequence: CASSQDGSSGGPQETQYF. The CDR3 region has the DNA TGCGCCAGCAGCCAAGATGGATCTAGCGGGGGGCCCCAAGAGACCCAGTACTTC.

This clone was counted once. This chain uses TRBV19 with TRBJ1-6; D unresolved. The CDR3 consists of 14 residues. V lost 3 bases, J lost 10 bases, and 13 bases lay in between. Germline V gene sequence: CDR1 LNHDA, CDR2 SQIVND (reference sequence). CDR3 nucleotide sequence: TGTGCCAGTAGTATTGGCGGGGTCGGATCACCCCTCCACTTT. Protein product: CASSIGGVGSPLHF.

The V and J genes are TRBV27 and TRBJ1-1; D remains ambiguous. Trimming removed 6 bases from V and 4 bases from J, with 15 bases in between. Germline-derived CDR1 and CDR2 are MNHEY and SMNVEV (reference sequence). This CDR3 comprises 14 residues. The CDR3 coding sequence is TGTGCCAGCAGCCAGGCTCTTAGGCTCACTGAAGCTTTCTTT. Translation: CASSQALRLTEAFF.

The V gene is TRBV5-4, the J gene TRBJ2-7, with 9 nucleotides matching TRBD1. Trimming removed 4 bases from V and 3 bases from J; junction bases left unmatched: 11. CDR1 SGHNT and CDR2 YYREEE come from the germline V gene (reference sequence). This CDR3 spans 16 amino acids. The CDR3 region is CASSPSSGQGIYEQYF. CDR3 sequence (DNA): TGTGCCAGCAGCCCTTCGTCGGGACAGGGTATCTACGAGCAGTACTTC.

The chain recombines TRBV28 with TRBJ1-5; tentatively, D is TRBD1 (6 bases). CDR3 size: 15 residues. Germline loops: CDR1 MDHEN, CDR2 SYDVKM. The V end was cut by 9 bases, the J end by 4 bases, with 19 bases between. The CDR3 is CASGAIWDKNQPQHF. CDR3 DNA: TGTGCCAGTGGGGCGATCTGGGACAAAAATCAGCCCCAGCATTTT.

V usage is TRBV2 and J usage is TRBJ2-5, with a tentative D call TRBD1 (6 bases). CDR1 and CDR2 (germline): SNHLY, FYNNEI. The CDR3 runs 14 residues. Trimming stripped 7 bases from V and 1 base from J, with 13 bases between. CDR3 nucleotides: TGTGCCAGCACCCGAGGGGGTTTCCAAGAGACCCAGTACTTC. Translating it yields CASTRGGFQETQYF.

The rearrangement uses TRBV29-1 and TRBJ2-3; D call uncertain. The CDR3 length is 15 residues. Germline V gene data show CDR1 as SQVTM and CDR2 as ANQGSEA. The V gene lost 1 base and the J gene lost 1 base, with 12 bases spanning the gap. CDR3 protein: CSVEGNRRGTDTQYF. The CDR3 nucleotides read TGCAGCGTTGAAGGTAATAGACGGGGCACAGATACGCAGTATTTT.

The chain is built from TRBV19 and TRBJ1-1, with 8 bases aligning to TRBD1. Germline V gene lookup returns CDR1 LNHDA and CDR2 SQIVND (reference sequence). The V segment lost 10 bases and the J segment 0 bases; nucleotides outside the gene matches: 7. This CDR3 spans 14 amino acids. This CDR3 is CATRGQGVNTEAFF. CDR3 coding DNA: TGTGCCACCCGAGGACAGGGAGTGAACACTGAAGCTTTCTTT.

The chain employs TRBV4-3 and TRBJ2-3; D possibly corresponds to TRBD2 (5 bases). The CDR3 spans 15 residues. Trimming pared 2 bases from V and 6 bases from J, leaving 15 bases between. Germline assignment: CDR1 LGHNA and CDR2 YSLEER. The CDR3 DNA reads as TGCGCCAGCAGCCAATGGAACGGGGTAGGGGATACGCAGTATTTT. Protein: CASSQWNGVGDTQYF.

This rearrangement joins TRBV5-1 to TRBJ1-1; 10 nucleotides agree with TRBD1. CDR3 length: 16 residues. Germline lookup yields CDR1 SGHRS and CDR2 YFSETQ. J gave up 4 bases and V 0 bases, and 6 bases lay outside the gene matches. The CDR3 is CASSLVVTGGRTEAFF. CDR3 coding DNA: TGCGCCAGCAGCTTGGTAGTGACAGGGGGCCGCACTGAAGCTTTCTTT.

V is TRBV12-3 or TRBV12-4 and J is TRBJ2-2, with D uncertain. The CDR3 contains 13 residues. The V end was cut by 1 base, the J end by 7 bases, with 7 bases between. The CDR3 reads CASSLVIGGELFF. In nucleotides, the CDR3 is TGTGCCAGCAGTTTAGTAATCGGCGGGGAGCTGTTTTTT.

The CDR3 nucleotides are TGCGCCAGCACCTCCATAGGGGGGGGCGGGAAGACCCAGTACTTC. Translation: CASTSIGGGGKTQYF. J is TRBJ2-5 and V is TRBV5-1; D might be TRBD2 (7 bases). V gave up 6 bases and J gave up 6 bases, with 21 bases separating them. CDR1 and CDR2 (germline): SGHRS, YFSETQ. CDR3 length equals 15 residues.

The chain is built from TRBV6-2 or TRBV6-3 and TRBJ1-1; no clear D. Germline values: CDR1 MNHEY, CDR2 SVGEGT. The CDR3 extends over 15 amino acids. V was cut by 2 bases and J by 1 base, with 11 bases left in between. The CDR3 bases are TGTGCCAGCAGTTACGGGCCCAACGGGAACACTGAAGCTTTCTTT. It specifies CASSYGPNGNTEAFF.

This clone was detected only a few times. J is TRBJ1-5 and V is TRBV15; D ambiguous. With 6 bases removed from V and 11 bases from J, the gap between germline ends came to 17 bases. This CDR3 contains 13 residues. The germline gives CDR1 LNHNV, CDR2 YYDKDF (reference sequence). Here the CDR3 reads CATSPNMWEAQHF. The CDR3, as DNA: TGTGCCACCAGTCCGAATATGTGGGAGGCCCAGCATTTT.

This chain joins TRBV5-4 and TRBJ1-1; 7 bases agree with TRBD1. CDR1 is SGHNT, CDR2 YYREEE, per germline (reference sequence). J was trimmed by 0 bases and V by 3 bases; bases with no gene match: 8. The CDR3 length is 16 residues. CDR3 amino acids: CASSSPGQALNTEAFF. The DNA of the CDR3 is TGTGCCAGCAGCTCGCCTGGACAGGCTTTGAACACTGAAGCTTTCTTT.

The V call is TRBV6-2 or TRBV6-3, the J call TRBJ2-7, with TRBD1 matching over 8 bases. This CDR3 has 14 residues. V lost 3 bases and J lost 1; bases outside the gene matches: 2. From germline, CDR1 is MNHEY and CDR2 SVGEGT. The DNA of the CDR3 is TGTGCCAGCAGTTATAGGACAGGGTCCTACGAGCAGTACTTC. It codes for CASSYRTGSYEQYF.

The V and J genes are TRBV7-2 and TRBJ2-7; 8 bases line up with TRBD1. V was pared by 5 bases and J by 4 bases, with 10 bases of the junction left unmatched. This CDR3 is 15 amino acids long. Germline CDR1 is SGHTA and CDR2 is FQGNSA. The CDR3 region has the DNA TGTGCCAGCAGCAAAGTGGGACAGGCCCTTTACGAGCAGTACTTC. It is translated as CASSKVGQALYEQYF.

J is TRBJ2-7 and V is TRBV10-2, with 7 bases identical to TRBD1. J gave up 3 bases and V 6 bases, and 5 bases lay outside the gene matches. From germline, CDR1 is WSHSY and CDR2 SAAADI. The CDR3 totals 13 residues. The CDR3 nucleotides read TGCGCCAGCAGGAGACAGGGTTACTACGAGCAGTACTTC. Residues: CASRRQGYYEQYF.